The 25 T cell receptor beta chains listed next were all sequenced from one sample in a study of vaccination effects on CD4 cells after COVID-19. Libraries were prepared by immunoSEQ multiplex PCR; TCRdb keeps only in-frame clonotypes and omits some of them. The sample has approximately 54,000 clones; around 85% are singletons. The antigens for these receptors are not known. Pools of viral peptides were used by the ViraFEST assay to expand antigen-specific CD4+ T cells ahead of sequencing. Around day 10 of culture, CD4+ T cells were separated out. This material consisted of CD4+ T cells from PBMCs cultured with HCoV-229E spike peptides, taken before COVID-19 vaccination. The receptors come from a human donor who received a COVID-19 vaccine.

The chain carries TRBV2 and TRBJ1-1, with D maybe TRBD1 (5 bases). The CDR3 runs to 15 residues. Trimming stripped 4 bases from V and 4 bases from J, with 16 bases between. Germline V gives CDR1 SNHLY, CDR2 FYNNEI. The CDR3 here is CASSVHQGIGTEAFF. The CDR3 coding sequence is TGTGCCAGCAGTGTGCATCAGGGTATCGGCACTGAAGCTTTCTTT.

This clone was observed once. J is TRBJ1-5 and V is TRBV28, with 8 bases fitting TRBD1. CDR3 length equals 15 residues. CDR1 MDHEN and CDR2 SYDVKM come from the germline V gene. The V and J ends lost 7 bases and 0 bases, in that order; junction bases with no gene match: 5. The CDR3 DNA is TGTGCCAGCACCCCAGGGGGCCCTAGCAATCAGCCCCAGCATTTT. Its translation: CASTPGGPSNQPQHF.

V is TRBV6-5 and J is TRBJ1-3, with 7 nucleotides matching TRBD1. Germline V lookup: CDR1 MNHEY, CDR2 SVGAGI. This CDR3 has 15 amino acids. Germline trimming cut 6 bases from V and 0 bases from J; bases unmatched to any gene: 5. CDR3 nucleotides: TGTGCCAGCAGACCGGACAGGATCTCTGGAAACACCATATATTTT. It specifies CASRPDRISGNTIYF.

This chain joins TRBV5-1 and TRBJ1-4; 9 positions agree with TRBD1. Germline CDR1 reads SGHRS; CDR2 reads YFSETQ. V lost 4 bases to trimming and J lost 7 bases; unmatched junction nucleotides: 8. This CDR3 spans 15 amino acids. CDR3 DNA: TGCGCCAGCAGCGGAACCGGGACAGGGCCTGAAAAACTGTTTTTT. As protein: CASSGTGTGPEKLFF.

This clone was seen just once. The V and J genes are TRBV2 and TRBJ1-3; no reliable D call. CDR1 and CDR2 (germline): SNHLY, FYNNEI. This CDR3 spans 14 amino acids. Trimming shortened V by 4 bases and J by 1 base, and 8 bases separated the two germline ends. In nucleotides, the CDR3 is TGTGCCAGCAGTGCGATGGTATCTGGAAACACCATATATTTT. Protein product: CASSAMVSGNTIYF.

The rearrangement joins TRBV5-1 to TRBJ1-5; D might be TRBD1 (6 bases). Trimming removed 2 bases from V and 1 base from J, with 7 bases in between. Germline assignment: CDR1 SGHRS and CDR2 YFSETQ. The CDR3 has 14 residues. The CDR3: CASSFTGSNQPQHF. DNA for the CDR3: TGCGCCAGCAGCTTCACAGGGAGCAATCAGCCCCAGCATTTT.

The chain employs TRBV5-1 and TRBJ2-6, with D uncertain. V shed 1 base and J shed 10 bases, with 9 bases lying between them. The length of the CDR3 is 13 residues. Looked up from germline, CDR1 is SGHRS and CDR2 is YFSETQ. The DNA for the CDR3 is TGCGCCAGCAGCTTGAACACACCGAACGTCCTGACTTTC. As protein: CASSLNTPNVLTF.

The rearrangement joins TRBV6-5 to TRBJ1-3, with 8 nucleotides matching TRBD1. Germline CDR1 MNHEY, CDR2 SVGAGI. The V gene end was trimmed by 6 bases and the J gene end by 2 bases; junction bases not matched to a gene: 3. CDR3 length: 14 amino acids. CDR3 nucleotide sequence: TGTGCCAGCAGGGCGGGACAGGCTGGAAACACCATATATTTT. Translated, it gives CASRAGQAGNTIYF.

The chain carries TRBV6-1 and TRBJ1-1, with D unresolved. V was pared by 2 bases and J by 7 bases, with 5 bases between. Germline CDR1 is MNHNS and CDR2 is SASEGT. The CDR3 consists of 11 residues. Here the CDR3 DNA reads TGTGCCAGCAGTGAATCGGTTGAAGCTTTCTTT. This gives the protein CASSESVEAFF.

V and J are TRBV10-2 and TRBJ2-1; the match to TRBD2 covers 9 bases. This CDR3 contains 16 residues. V dropped 2 bases and J dropped 4; count of bases not matched to a gene: 6. In germline, CDR1 is WSHSY, CDR2 SAAADI. In DNA form, the CDR3 reads TGCGCCAGCAGTGAGCACGCGGGGGGGCCATACAATGAGCAGTTCTTC. This gives the protein CASSEHAGGPYNEQFF.

This chain connects TRBV5-1 to TRBJ2-7, with a possible D match to TRBD1 (6 bases). Between the trimmed V and J ends, which lost 4 bases and 6 bases, there was a span of 17 bases. The CDR3 is made up of 14 amino acids. Germline V gene lookup returns CDR1 SGHRS and CDR2 YFSETQ. CDR3 nucleotides: TGCGCCAGCAGCCCAACCTCAGGGGTAATCGAGCAGTACGTC. As protein: CASSPTSGVIEQYV.

The rearrangement joins TRBV5-1 to TRBJ2-3; 8 nucleotides match TRBD1. The CDR3 runs to 16 residues. Germline V CDR1 and CDR2: SGHRS, YFSETQ. Germline trimming cut 4 bases from V and 0 bases from J; bases unmatched to any gene: 7. The CDR3 sequence: CASSPPDRDSTDTQYF. CDR3 coding DNA: TGCGCCAGCAGCCCCCCGGACAGGGACAGCACAGATACGCAGTATTTT.

The chain joins TRBV18 to TRBJ2-2; D remains unclear. The germline CDR1 and CDR2 sequences are KGHSH and LQKENI. CDR3 size: 15 residues. The V end lost 6 bases, the J end lost 1 base, and 12 bases lay between the germline ends. CDR3 nucleotide sequence: TGTGCCAGCTCGCCCCCGGCCGTGAACACCGGGGAGCTGTTTTTT. Translating it yields CASSPPAVNTGELFF.

This clone was seen only once. V gene TRBV9 combines with J gene TRBJ2-2; D unclear. This CDR3 has 15 residues. Germline-derived CDR1 and CDR2 are SGDLS and YYNGEE. Trimming cost V 0 bases and J 5 bases, with 11 bases left between them. The CDR3 DNA follows: TGTGCCAGCAGCGTAGAACCACTTGAGACCGGGGAGCTGTTTTTT. Translated, it gives CASSVEPLETGELFF.

The V call is TRBV24-1, the J call TRBJ2-1; D is possibly TRBD1 (6 bases). Trimming removed 7 bases at V and 10 bases at J, with 10 bases between. The CDR3 consists of 11 residues. Looked up from germline, CDR1 is KGHDR and CDR2 is SFDVKD. CDR3 sequence: CATSMTGEQFF. In DNA, the CDR3 is TGTGCCACCAGCATGACAGGAGAGCAGTTCTTC.

The rearrangement uses TRBV4-2 and TRBJ1-1; no firm D call. This CDR3 is 14 amino acids long. Germline V lookup: CDR1 LGHNA, CDR2 YNFKEQ. V was trimmed by 0 bases and J by 1 base, leaving 6 bases between them. The CDR3 region has the DNA TGTGCCAGCAGCCAAGAAGGAGCGAACACTGAAGCTTTCTTT. This encodes CASSQEGANTEAFF.

This chain joins TRBV5-1 and TRBJ1-5; the match to TRBD1 covers 8 bases. The CDR3 is 14 amino acids. CDR1 is SGHRS and CDR2 is YFSETQ in the germline V gene. The V and J ends lost 4 bases and 6 bases, in that order; junction bases with no gene match: 6. Written as DNA, the CDR3 is TGCGCCAGCAGCGCGGGACAGGAGGGTCAGCCCCAGCATTTT. This codes for CASSAGQEGQPQHF.

The gene calls are TRBV2 and TRBJ2-2; D gene unclear. V was pared by 2 bases and J by 4 bases, with 5 bases between. The CDR3 contains 13 residues. Germline values: CDR1 SNHLY, CDR2 FYNNEI. The chain's CDR3 is CASSERGTGELFF. The CDR3 region has the DNA TGTGCCAGCAGTGAAAGAGGCACCGGGGAGCTGTTTTTT.

This rearrangement joins TRBV7-2 to TRBJ2-7; perhaps TRBD2 as D (5 bases). CDR3 length: 14 residues. CDR1 is SGHTA, CDR2 FQGNSA, per germline. V was shortened by 5 bases and J by 1 base, with 12 bases between the two germline ends. The CDR3 DNA reads TGTGCCAGCAGCCCCTCCCCGGGATCCTACGAGCAGTACGTC. Translated, it gives CASSPSPGSYEQYV.

The V call is TRBV6-2 or TRBV6-3, the J call TRBJ2-3, with TRBD2 matching 8 bases. This CDR3 contains 14 residues. V lost 4 bases, J lost 5 bases, and 5 bases stayed unmatched. Germline V gene data show CDR1 as MNHEY and CDR2 as SVGEGT. CDR3 in amino acids: CASSFAGGVDTQYF. CDR3 DNA: TGTGCCAGCAGTTTCGCGGGGGGCGTAGATACGCAGTATTTT.

The genes are TRBV3-1 (or the pseudogene TRBV3-2) and TRBJ2-2, with 9 positions matching TRBD1. J lost 6 bases, V lost 4 bases, and 3 bases had no gene match. Germline V CDR1 and CDR2: LGHDT, YNNKEL (reference sequence). The CDR3 extends over 14 amino acids. The CDR3, as DNA: TGTGCCAGCAGCCGACAGGGGGACGCCGGGGAGCTGTTTTTT. This sequence encodes CASSRQGDAGELFF.

The rearrangement uses TRBV7-2 and TRBJ1-4, with D uncertain. CDR1 SGHTA and CDR2 FQGNSA come from the germline V gene. V dropped 5 bases and J dropped 4 bases, with 14 bases sitting between them. The CDR3 loop spans 15 amino acids. In nucleotides, the CDR3 is TGTGCCAGCAGCCAGAACACGAGAATTAATGAAAAACTGTTTTTT. As protein: CASSQNTRINEKLFF.

This clone came up a few times. The chain couples TRBV5-4 to TRBJ2-7; weak D call: TRBD1 (6 bases). The germline V gene has CDR1 SGHNT and CDR2 YYREEE (reference sequence). V was clipped by 2 bases and J by 6 bases, with 15 bases between them. There are 14 residues in the CDR3. CDR3 residues: CASSFGTQWAEQYV. The CDR3 DNA sequence: TGTGCCAGCAGCTTCGGGACACAGTGGGCCGAGCAGTACGTC.

This chain connects TRBV19 to TRBJ2-1; TRBD1 agrees at 8 bases. The germline gives CDR1 LNHDA, CDR2 SQIVND (reference sequence). V shed 9 bases and J 0 bases; nucleotides not matched to a gene: 10. The CDR3 loop spans 16 amino acids. The CDR3 DNA is TGTGCCAGCAATAACAGGGGGACCAGCTCCTACAATGAGCAGTTCTTC. Amino acid sequence: CASNNRGTSSYNEQFF.

V is TRBV5-1 and J is TRBJ1-5, with D tentatively TRBD1 (5 bases). The V end lost 0 bases, the J end lost 3 bases, and 10 bases lay between the germline ends. Germline V gene data show CDR1 as SGHRS and CDR2 as YFSETQ. The CDR3 covers 15 residues. DNA of the CDR3: TGCGCCAGCAGCTTGGCTGGCAGGGTCAATCAGCCCCAGCATTTT. It translates to CASSLAGRVNQPQHF.